This TCR beta chain derives from a study of blood T cell repertoires in COVID-19. Looking at the study overall: There were acute and convalescent COVID-19 samples, and they came from the United States, Italy and Spain. Sources were T cells, B-cell-depleted T cells, or PBMCs; the material itself was cDNA or gDNA.

Source study methods: Scientists estimated how many nucleated cells there were by amplifying reference gene primers. Here immunoSEQ multiplex PCR was the method, and the copy in TCRdb shows in-frame clones only, minus some. V and J calls and clone size come straight from that table; D and trimming were deduced from the DNA. The sample consists of under 50,000 clones, roughly 85% of them appearing once. The CDR3 sequence is 15 residues long. The J segment lost 9 bases and the V segment lost 0 bases, leaving 8 bases of the junction unmatched. CDR1 and CDR2 (germline): MNHEY, SVGAGI. The receptor was derived from a human donor in a cohort sampled during active COVID-19. Sequences were obtained from peripheral blood. V and J are TRBV6-5 and TRBJ2-1; 7 nucleotides agree with TRBD2. For the CDR3, the DNA is TGTGCCAGCAGTTACTCGGTACCTAGGGAGGGTGAGCAGTTCTTC. As protein: CASSYSVPREGEQFF.